These 9 T cell receptor beta chains were all obtained from the same sample, sequenced in a study of preoperative IRX-2 immunotherapy in early breast cancer. The treatment is: preoperative locoregional IRX-2 cytokine immunotherapy. Assay: immunoSEQ multiplex PCR; the TCRdb copy retains only in-frame clones and omits some. This table has tens of thousands of clones, just under 90% appearing once. The sequenced sample was tumor tissue, obtained after IRX-2 immunotherapy. The receptors come from a human donor with breast cancer.

The chain carries TRBV6-8 and TRBJ1-5, with 9 bases aligning to TRBD1. The germline V gene has CDR1 MNHGY and CDR2 SAAAGT. The CDR3 spans 14 residues. With V trimmed by 7 bases and J by 3 bases, 4 bases remained unmatched. The CDR3 nucleotides read TGTGCCAGCACCGACAGGGGGTCCAATCAGCCCCAGCATTTT. It encodes CASTDRGSNQPQHF.

The genes are TRBV7-1 and TRBJ1-5, with TRBD1 identical over 8 bases. TRBV7-1 is sorted into the ORF group, with uncertain function. This CDR3 is 17 amino acids long. V shed 4 bases and J 11 bases; nucleotides not matched to a gene: 19. CDR3 sequence: CASSLRGQGGPPQAQHF. Here the CDR3 DNA reads TGTGCCAGCAGCTTACGAGGACAGGGAGGCCCCCCGCAGGCCCAGCATTTT.

The chain has TRBV7-4 and TRBJ1-1; D perhaps matches TRBD1 (5 bases). Germline V gives CDR1 SGHVT, CDR2 SQSDAQ. CDR3 length: 13 residues. Trimming removed 3 bases at V and 1 base at J, with 6 bases between. In DNA, the CDR3 is TGTGCCAGCAGCTTCAGGGAGAACACTGAAGCTTTCTTT. The encoded protein is CASSFRENTEAFF.

The V gene is TRBV9, the J gene TRBJ1-2; D gene uncertain. The CDR3 runs 14 residues. V lost 3 bases and J lost 2, with 11 bases in between. Germline V CDR1 and CDR2: SGDLS, YYNGEE. The CDR3 loop is CASSGSGLNYGYTF. CDR3 in DNA: TGTGCCAGCAGCGGATCGGGTCTCAACTATGGCTACACCTTC.

A single count supports this clone. The gene calls are TRBV19 and TRBJ1-2, with 7 bases aligning to TRBD1. This CDR3 spans 13 amino acids. V shed 3 bases and J 6 bases; nucleotides not matched to a gene: 4. The germline V gene encodes CDR1 LNHDA and CDR2 SQIVND (reference sequence). CDR3 protein: CASSIRGTDGYTF. Here the CDR3 DNA reads TGTGCCAGTAGTATCCGAGGGACAGATGGCTACACCTTC.

A single count supports this clone. The rearrangement uses TRBV7-5 and TRBJ2-1; no check of the table's D call, TRBD2, against the DNA was made. TRBV7-5 is a pseudogene segment. The CDR3 contains 15 residues. In DNA, the CDR3 is TGTGCCAGCAGCTTCGGGGGGGCCCCCTACAATGAGCAGTTCTTC. Translating gives CASSFGGAPYNEQFF.

The genes are TRBV11-3 and TRBJ2-1; 10 bases match TRBD2. CDR3 length: 16 amino acids. CDR1 is SGHNT and CDR2 is YENEEA in the germline V gene. V trimming: 5 bases; J trimming: 2 bases; junction bases outside the gene matches: 6. The CDR3 spells CASSRWTSGAYNEQFF. DNA of the CDR3: TGTGCCAGCAGCAGGTGGACTAGCGGAGCCTACAATGAGCAGTTCTTC.

V is TRBV6-8 and J is TRBJ1-2; 9 bases agree with TRBD1. The CDR3 totals 16 residues. After removal of 3 bases from V and 5 bases from J, the junction contained 10 bases not matched to a gene. The germline CDR1 and CDR2 sequences are MNHGY and SAAAGT. CDR3 DNA: TGTGCCAGCAGTTATTCAAATCCGGGACAGGGTTATGGCTACACCTTC. It translates to CASSYSNPGQGYGYTF.

The chain joins TRBV18 to TRBJ2-7, with D uncertain. CDR3 length equals 13 residues. V lost 6 bases and J 0 bases, leaving 9 bases between the germline ends. Germline CDR1 is KGHSH and CDR2 is LQKENI. The DNA of the CDR3 is TGTGCCAGCTCGCGTCAAAGCTCCTACGAGCAGTACTTC. The encoded protein is CASSRQSSYEQYF.